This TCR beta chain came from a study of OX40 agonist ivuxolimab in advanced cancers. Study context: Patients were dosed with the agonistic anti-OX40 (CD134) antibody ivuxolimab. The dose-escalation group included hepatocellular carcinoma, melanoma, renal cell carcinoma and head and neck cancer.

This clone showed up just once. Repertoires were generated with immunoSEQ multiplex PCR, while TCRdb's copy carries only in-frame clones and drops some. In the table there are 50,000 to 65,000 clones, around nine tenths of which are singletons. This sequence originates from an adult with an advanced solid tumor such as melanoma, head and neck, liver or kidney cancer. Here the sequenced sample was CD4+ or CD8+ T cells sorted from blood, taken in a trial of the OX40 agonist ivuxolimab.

The CDR3 coding sequence is TGTGCCAGCAGCTCAACCTCTGGAAACACCATATATTTT. This codes for CASSSTSGNTIYF. The J gene is TRBJ1-3, the V gene TRBV11-2; D not certain. The CDR3 length is 13 residues. The germline V gene encodes CDR1 SGHAT and CDR2 FQNNGV. The ends were cut back, 4 bases at V and 0 bases at J, with 4 bases in the middle.